One sample yielded the 12 T cell receptor beta chains listed below, sequenced in a study of vaccination effects on CD4 cells after COVID-19. In the ViraFEST assay, antigen-specific CD4+ clonotypes were identified by expansion after peptide-pool stimulation. Cells that had been cultured for 10 days were the source of isolated CD4+ T cells. Produced via immunoSEQ multiplex PCR; TCRdb's table is partial and in-frame only. The sample includes 25,000 to 35,000 clones, about 66% of them seen just once. The antigens for these receptors are not known. The starting material was CD4+ T cells from PBMCs cultured with HCoV-229E spike peptides, obtained before COVID-19 vaccination. Source of these receptors: a human donor who received a COVID-19 vaccine.

In regard to this clone: One end of the junction is discordant with germline, which a read error may explain. The genes are TRBV29-1 and TRBJ2-1; D gene uncertain. This CDR3 contains 13 residues. In germline, CDR1 is SQVTM, CDR2 ANQGSEA. CDR3 sequence (DNA): TGCAGCGCTGGCGATTTGCCCTATAATGAGCAGTTCTTC. Translated, it gives CSAGDLPYNEQFF.

The chain uses TRBV6-6 and TRBJ1-1; D perhaps matches TRBD1 (6 bases). Trimming cost V 5 bases and J 0 bases, with 34 bases left between them. Germline V gives CDR1 MNHNY, CDR2 SVGAGI (reference sequence). The CDR3 extends over 22 amino acids. The CDR3 loop reads CASSHPFLDIIRGIAMNTEAFF. DNA of the CDR3: TGTGCCAGCAGTCACCCCTTTCTGGACATCATAAGGGGGATAGCCATGAACACTGAAGCTTTCTTT.

CDR3 in amino acids: CASSEQFNYEQYF. DNA for the CDR3: TGTGCCAGCAGTGAACAGTTCAACTACGAGCAGTACTTC. The chain joins TRBV2 to TRBJ2-7; D not certain. The CDR3 length is 13 residues. Trimming shortened V by 2 bases and J by 3 bases, and 8 bases separated the two germline ends. Looked up from germline, CDR1 is SNHLY and CDR2 is FYNNEI.

The chain uses TRBV7-3 and TRBJ1-3; D is possibly TRBD1 (6 bases). V was trimmed by 4 bases and J by 2 bases, leaving 12 bases between them. CDR3 length: 15 residues. Per germline, CDR1 SGHTA and CDR2 FQGTGA. DNA for the CDR3: TGTGCCAGCAGCTCCCAAGGGGGTACTGGAAACACCATATATTTT. Translating gives CASSSQGGTGNTIYF.

The gene calls are TRBV21-1 and TRBJ1-3. TRBV21-1 is reported as a pseudogene. CDR3 length equals 12 residues. The CDR3 DNA is TGTGCCAGGATCTCCCTCCTTCCGACCATATATTTT. Amino acids: CARISLLPTIYF.

This chain joins TRBV6-2 or TRBV6-3 and TRBJ1-5; D perhaps matches TRBD1 (5 bases). CDR1 and CDR2 (germline): MNHEY, SVGEGT. V was pared by 5 bases and J by 11 bases, with 13 bases between. CDR3 size: 12 residues. CDR3 sequence: CASSSGLRAQHF. The CDR3 nucleotides read TGTGCCAGCAGTAGTGGTCTCAGGGCCCAGCATTTT.

The V call is TRBV10-3, the J call TRBJ1-2, with 9 bases lining up with TRBD1. CDR1 is ENHRY and CDR2 is SYGVKD in the germline V gene. J gave up 4 bases and V 6 bases, and 6 bases lay outside the gene matches. This CDR3 region has 14 residues. The CDR3 coding sequence is TGTGCCATCAGCGCGGGACAGGGATCCTATGGCTACACCTTC. It yields the protein CAISAGQGSYGYTF.

This chain links TRBV29-1 with TRBJ2-5; D may be TRBD1 (5 bases). CDR3 length: 13 amino acids. V shed 6 bases and J shed 2 bases, with 13 bases lying between them. Germline V lookup: CDR1 SQVTM, CDR2 ANQGSEA. CDR3: CSVLRPGQETQYF. CDR3 DNA sequence: TGCAGCGTGCTGCGGCCAGGGCAAGAGACCCAGTACTTC. Full variable domain (missing parts from reference TRBV29-1 and TRBJ2-5): SAVISQKPSRDICQRGTSLTIQCQVDSQVTMMFWYRQQPGQSLTLIATANQGSEATYESGFVIDKFPISRPNLTFSTLTVSNMSPEDSSIYLCSVLRPGQETQYFGPGTRLLVL.

The V and J genes are TRBV6-1 and TRBJ1-3; D remains ambiguous. Germline-derived CDR1 and CDR2 are MNHNS and SASEGT. This CDR3 has 16 amino acids. The V end lost 4 bases, the J end lost 0 bases, and 13 bases lay between the germline ends. CDR3 nucleotides: TGTGCCAGCAGTGTTCTTGGGCCGACCTCTGGAAACACCATATATTTT. Translated, it gives CASSVLGPTSGNTIYF.

The chain has TRBV28 and TRBJ1-5, with 7 bases matching TRBD1. Per germline, CDR1 MDHEN and CDR2 SYDVKM. The length of the CDR3 is 20 residues. V dropped 5 bases and J dropped 0; count of bases not matched to a gene: 19. The CDR3 DNA is TGTGCCAGCAGTCCCTCCCCCCGCCGGGACAGATTTAATAGCAATCAGCCCCAGCATTTT. This translates into CASSPSPRRDRFNSNQPQHF.

V is TRBV6-5 and J is TRBJ1-5; a weak D match, TRBD1 (5 bases). Germline V gives CDR1 MNHEY, CDR2 SVGAGI. Trimming pared 8 bases from V and 3 bases from J, leaving 11 bases between. This CDR3 spans 13 amino acids. CDR3 nucleotide sequence: TGTGCCAGCCCCTTGGGGGACAATCAGCCCCAGCATTTT. Translating it yields CASPLGDNQPQHF.

The J gene is TRBJ2-1, the V gene TRBV15; TRBD2 matches at 9 bases. V gave up 3 bases and J gave up 7 bases; unmatched junction bases: 22. The CDR3 spans 20 residues. Germline V gives CDR1 LNHNV, CDR2 YYDKDF (reference sequence). The CDR3 loop is CATSRGRRGAGTSRRNEQFF. The CDR3 nucleotides read TGTGCCACCAGCAGGGGGCGCCGGGGAGCCGGGACTAGCCGGAGGAATGAGCAGTTCTTC.